This passage covers 2 T cell receptor beta chains from one sample sequenced in a study of vaccination effects on CD4 cells after COVID-19. No antigen has been assigned to these receptors. Using immunoSEQ multiplex PCR, the repertoire was profiled, and TCRdb retains in-frame clones only, with some absent. Among roughly 42,000 clones listed, 65% to 80% were seen once. Using viral peptide pools, the ViraFEST assay grew out antigen-specific CD4+ T cells prior to sequencing. Upon completion of around 9 days in culture, CD4+ T cells were isolated. Vaccine recipients had no previous SARS-CoV-2 infection; their nucleocapsid antibodies were negative. Sequenced material: CD4+ T cells from PBMCs cultured with HCoV-NL63 spike peptides, taken before COVID-19 vaccination. All receptors come from a human donor who received a COVID-19 vaccine.

This clone was detected only a few times. CDR3 amino acids: CASSTGTLNEKLFF. The DNA of the CDR3 is TGTGCCAGCAGCACCGGGACACTTAATGAAAAACTGTTTTTT. V and J are TRBV5-4 and TRBJ1-4, with D possibly matching TRBD1 (6 bases). The V and J ends lost 4 bases and 4 bases respectively, with 11 bases between them. Germline CDR1 reads SGHNT; CDR2 reads YYREEE (reference sequence). The CDR3 is made up of 14 amino acids.

J is TRBJ2-5 and V is TRBV5-4, with D perhaps TRBD1 or TRBD2 (5 bases each). The CDR3 sequence is 15 residues long. The germline V gene has CDR1 SGHNT and CDR2 YYREEE (reference sequence). V dropped 4 bases and J dropped 2 bases, with 15 bases sitting between them. The CDR3 nucleotides read TGTGCCAGCAGCGGCCGGGACGGAATTCAAGAGACCCAGTACTTC. Its translation: CASSGRDGIQETQYF. Drawing the rest from reference TRBV5-4 and TRBJ2-5, the complete variable domain is ETGVTQSPTHLIKTRGQQVTLRCSSQSGHNTVSWYQQALGQGPQFIFQYYREEENGRGNFPPRFSGLQFPNYSSELNVNALELDDSALYLCASSGRDGIQETQYFGPGTRLLVL.